This T cell receptor beta chain was sequenced for a study of T-cell memory formation after mild COVID-19 (dated by TCRdb to about 2021). Looking at the study overall: Most TCR sequence clusters were specific to one of the two donors. The cohort was made up of two young adult volunteers, one female and one male, who were previously healthy. In two donors, T-cell clones that expanded and contracted after mild COVID-19 were tracked by sequencing TCRalpha and TCRbeta repertoires over time. Findings and caveats that apply to the study as a whole: Some responding clones were detected in pre-infection memory, suggesting pre-existing cross-reactive memory T cells joined the SARS-CoV-2 response. SARS-CoV-2 specificity was not confirmed for the second-wave clones peaking on day 37. From day 15 to 85, contracting clones showed balanced CD4/CD8 phenotypes, whereas a second wave of clones that expanded from day 15 to 37 leaned towards CD4+. The study included only a couple of mild cases, and larger cohorts that include severe cases with pre-infection samples were judged to be necessary. Contracting CD4+ clones turned up mainly in the CM and EM memory subsets, whereas EMRA was where CD8+ clones were enriched.

In regard to this clonotype: This receptor's antigen is unknown. One base away there is no much larger clone; base qualities are not given.

The CDR3 contains 14 residues, cysteine and phenylalanine counted. Only the CDR3 part of the read is kept: 42 bases, read in frame from the first base. V and J are truncated by 5 bases and 9 bases respectively, leaving an intervening sequence of 19 bases. PBMCs were isolated by Ficoll-Paque density gradient centrifugation. TCRdb lists the instrument as Illumina NovaSeq 6000. TCRalpha and TCRbeta cDNA libraries were built by 5'RACE with constant-segment primers, adding sample barcodes and unique molecular identifiers. RNA was extracted from every sample with Trizol reagent. The libraries were amplified in two PCR steps, and the second step added a second sample barcode and Illumina TruSeq adapters. Sequencing of the libraries was done on an Illumina NovaSeq, producing 2 x 150 bp paired-end reads. The original methods were these. With migec v1.2.7, reads were demultiplexed and then collapsed into UMI-guided consensus sequences. Using mixcr v2.1.11, UMI consensuses were aligned to TRA and TRB V and J templates and then assembled into clonotypes. A clonotype was counted as expanded or contracted only when both edgeR and NoisET called the clonotype significant, with the noise models trained on biological replicates. edgeR calls used a false discovery rate-adjusted p below 0.01 and a log2 fold-change threshold of 1. As an exploratory analysis of dynamics, PCA with hierarchical clustering was applied to max-normalized trajectories of the 1000 most abundant clonotypes. Each responding clone was given a CD4 or CD8 phenotype based on the CD4+ and CD8+ repertoires, which had been sequenced separately. TCRdb's own reprocessing of the public reads used fastp at Q25 and MiXCR and kept productive beta chains. All rows with the same CDR3 protein become a single entry with the most common DNA and genes. These V and J calls originate from TCRdb's pipeline instead of the authors' own analysis. A total of about 340,000 distinct CDR3 sequences appear in this sample, about 16% of them only once. The top ten clonotypes cover around 20% of the sample.

Sequenced sample: PBMCs or a T cell subset sorted from them (not recorded which). This clonotype was obtained from a man in his late teens or twenties who had mild COVID-19 (a few samples of this study predate the infection). The sample titles of this study are shuffled in the database, so cell type and time point are left out; the donor was told from shared clones. The chain is made from TRBV12-3 or TRBV12-4 and TRBJ2-5, and TRBD1 may be the D gene, going by 5 matching bases. The bases are TGTGCCAGCAGTCGATTAGGGGCCCCCGAGGCCCAGTACTTC. Its protein is CASSRLGAPEAQYF.